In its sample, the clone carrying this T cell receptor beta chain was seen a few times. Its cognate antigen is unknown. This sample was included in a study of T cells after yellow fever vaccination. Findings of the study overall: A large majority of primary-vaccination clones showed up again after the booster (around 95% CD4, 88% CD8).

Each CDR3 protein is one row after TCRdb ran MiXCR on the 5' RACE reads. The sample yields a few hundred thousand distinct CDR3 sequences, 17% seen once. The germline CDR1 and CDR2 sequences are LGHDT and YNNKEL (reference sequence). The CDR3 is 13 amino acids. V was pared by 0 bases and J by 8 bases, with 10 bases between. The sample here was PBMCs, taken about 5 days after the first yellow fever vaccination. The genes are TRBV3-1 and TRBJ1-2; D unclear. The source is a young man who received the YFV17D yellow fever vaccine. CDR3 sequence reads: CASSQDIGGGYTF. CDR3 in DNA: TGTGCCAGCAGCCAAGATATAGGCGGGGGCTACACCTTC.